This TCR beta chain was found in a study of control samples from healthy donors and cancer patients (dated by TCRdb to about 2020). V and J lose 0 bases and 1 base, and a span of 13 bases separates them. CDR1 SGHVS and CDR2 FQNEAQ were looked up in the germline V gene. Measured from the cysteine to the phenylalanine, the CDR3 is 17 residues long. Only the CDR3 part of the read is kept: 51 bases, read in frame from the first base. Libraries were constructed by the immunoSEQ multiplex PCR assay. TCRdb provides this immuneACCESS table in a form limited to in-frame rearrangements. Some clones are lacking; in checked studies, under half of them reflect an unresolved V gene, and why the rest are absent is not known. Present in this sample are around 150,000 clones, roughly 90% of which were seen just once. The biggest ten clones account for approximately 12% of the sample. Remarks on this clone: Its antigen target is currently unknown. Per-nucleotide qualities are absent, and no much larger clonotype sits a single base away.

This TCR came from a young man in good health. The sequencing sample was made of blood. This sequence uses TRBV7-8 and TRBJ1-3, and TRBD1 may be the D gene, going by 5 matching bases. The DNA reads TGTGCCAGCAGCTTAGCGGTCCAGGGCTCATCTGGAAACACCATATATTTT. Translated, it gives CASSLAVQGSSGNTIYF. Beyond the CDR3, the reference TRBV7-8 and TRBJ1-3 genes provide the residues; the full variable domain reads: GAGVSQSPRYKVAKRGQDVALRCDPISGHVSLFWYQQALGQGPEFLTYFQNEAQLDKSGLPSDRFFAERPEGSVSTLKIQRTQQEDSAVYLCASSLAVQGSSGNTIYFGEGSWLTVV.